These 18 T cell receptor beta chains originate from one sample sequenced in a study of blood T cell repertoires in COVID-19. TCRdb's table, derived via immunoSEQ multiplex PCR, lists solely in-frame clones and lacks some. The sample carries hundreds of thousands of clones, roughly 90% recorded once. The specimen was PBMCs or T cells enriched from blood (not recorded which). Receptors were obtained from a woman aged 25 to 45 who had recovered from COVID-19.

For the CDR3, the DNA is TGTGCCAGCAGCTTCTGGGACAGGGAACTGGTTGGCTACACCTTC. Its protein is CASSFWDRELVGYTF. The chain recombines TRBV7-2 with TRBJ1-2; TRBD1 aligns across 9 bases. The ends lost 3 bases at V and 7 bases at J; junction bases unmatched: 9. The CDR3 runs 15 residues. Per germline, CDR1 SGHTA and CDR2 FQGNSA.

The J gene is TRBJ1-6, the V gene TRBV9; unclear D gene. The germline V gene encodes CDR1 SGDLS and CDR2 YYNGEE. V lost 1 base and J 4 bases, leaving 12 bases between the germline ends. The length of the CDR3 is 16 residues. The CDR3 sequence is CASSVPNRRYNSPLHF. The CDR3 region has the DNA TGTGCCAGCAGCGTACCGAACAGACGATATAATTCACCCCTCCACTTT.

CDR3 protein: CASTRLTGDEQYF. The CDR3 DNA reads as TGTGCCAGCACCCGTCTGACAGGTGATGAGCAGTACTTC. This chain connects TRBV2 to TRBJ2-7; D might be TRBD1 (6 bases). Trimming cost V 7 bases and J 7 bases, with 17 bases left between them. Germline lookup yields CDR1 SNHLY and CDR2 FYNNEI. The CDR3 covers 13 residues.

The chain uses TRBV5-1 and TRBJ2-3, with D possibly TRBD1 on 6 matching bases. The CDR3 loop spans 15 amino acids. V dropped 0 bases and J dropped 4 bases, with 12 bases sitting between them. Germline V gene lookup returns CDR1 SGHRS and CDR2 YFSETQ. CDR3 nucleotide sequence: TGCGCCAGCAGCTTGGAACAGGGACGATCAGATACGCAGTATTTT. Its translation is CASSLEQGRSDTQYF.

The rearrangement uses TRBV5-1 and TRBJ2-3, with 10 bases aligning to TRBD2. Germline CDR1 reads SGHRS; CDR2 reads YFSETQ. The CDR3 totals 16 residues. The V gene end was trimmed by 4 bases and the J gene end by 8 bases; junction bases not matched to a gene: 13. Here the CDR3 reads CASSPTGASGRGTQYF. In DNA form, the CDR3 reads TGCGCCAGCAGCCCAACCGGGGCTAGCGGGAGAGGTACGCAGTATTTT.

The V and J genes are TRBV7-9 and TRBJ2-5; 12 nucleotides line up with TRBD1. This CDR3 region has 16 residues. Germline V lookup: CDR1 SEHNR, CDR2 FQNEAQ (reference sequence). Losses at the gene ends were 6 bases for V and 5 bases for J; bases not matched to a gene: 10. CDR3 residues: CASSHGDRGLRETQYF. The DNA for the CDR3 is TGTGCCAGCAGTCATGGGGACAGGGGGCTGCGGGAGACCCAGTACTTC.

The V call is TRBV28, the J call TRBJ1-5; 11 nucleotides align to TRBD1. Germline V gene lookup returns CDR1 MDHEN and CDR2 SYDVKM. The length of the CDR3 is 18 residues. V lost 4 bases, J lost 0 bases, and 8 bases stayed unmatched. DNA for the CDR3: TGTGCCAGCAGTTGGCAACGGACAGGGGGCCATAGCAATCAGCCCCAGCATTTT. Translated: CASSWQRTGGHSNQPQHF.

The CDR3 region is CASSQFLGSSGNTIYF. CDR3 DNA sequence: TGTGCCAGCAGCCAGTTCTTGGGGAGCTCTGGAAACACCATATATTTT. This sequence joins TRBV9 and TRBJ1-3, with no clear D. V lost 4 bases and J 0 bases, leaving 14 bases between the germline ends. Germline CDR1 is SGDLS and CDR2 is YYNGEE. This CDR3 comprises 16 residues.

V is TRBV6-5 and J is TRBJ2-1; 8 nucleotides match TRBD2. From germline, CDR1 is MNHEY and CDR2 SVGAGI. V was clipped by 0 bases and J by 6 bases; unmatched bases: 7. This CDR3 has 16 residues. CDR3 residues: CASSYSSAGEINEQFF. CDR3 DNA: TGTGCCAGCAGTTACTCGTCAGCGGGGGAAATCAATGAGCAGTTCTTC.

V is TRBV28 and J is TRBJ1-1, with D unresolved. This CDR3 is built from 16 residues. The V gene lost 2 bases and the J gene lost 0 bases, with 13 bases spanning the gap. The germline V gene encodes CDR1 MDHEN and CDR2 SYDVKM. The CDR3 spells CASSLLGPLMNTEAFF. The DNA for the CDR3 is TGTGCCAGCAGTTTACTGGGCCCCCTCATGAACACTGAAGCTTTCTTT.

This clone has only a few counts. The chain couples TRBV4-2 to TRBJ1-1, with TRBD1 matching 9 bases. The germline V gene has CDR1 LGHNA and CDR2 YNFKEQ. The CDR3 runs 16 residues. Germline trimming cut 1 base from V and 5 bases from J; bases unmatched to any gene: 8. CDR3 region: CASSQVGTGWSTEAFF. The CDR3 DNA reads TGTGCCAGCAGCCAAGTTGGGACAGGGTGGTCAACTGAAGCTTTCTTT.

The V gene is TRBV7-9, the J gene TRBJ1-5, with D maybe TRBD1 (5 bases). V was cut by 5 bases and J by 11 bases, with 13 bases left in between. CDR3 length: 12 residues. Germline-derived CDR1 and CDR2 are SEHNR and FQNEAQ (reference sequence). The CDR3 region is CASSPPLGAQHF. CDR3 nucleotides: TGTGCCAGCAGCCCCCCCTTAGGGGCCCAGCATTTT.

The V call is TRBV4-1, the J call TRBJ2-5; 9 bases are shared with TRBD1. The CDR3 loop spans 14 amino acids. V was pared by 4 bases and J by 5 bases, with 5 bases of the junction left unmatched. Germline CDR1 is MGHRA and CDR2 is YSYEKL. The CDR3: CASSRTGGGETQYF. Written as DNA, the CDR3 is TGCGCCAGCAGCCGTACAGGGGGCGGCGAGACCCAGTACTTC.

V gene TRBV5-1 combines with J gene TRBJ2-7, with D unclear. Deletions cut 0 bases from V and 3 bases from J, with 10 bases between. This CDR3 contains 14 residues. The V gene's germline CDR1 is SGHRS and CDR2 YFSETQ. CDR3 sequence: CASSLEGGDYEQYF. The CDR3 DNA reads as TGCGCCAGCAGCTTGGAAGGCGGCGACTACGAGCAGTACTTC.

The rearrangement joins TRBV28 to TRBJ2-7, with 10 bases matching TRBD2. CDR1 MDHEN and CDR2 SYDVKM come from the germline V gene. The CDR3 is 15 residues long. The junction had 3 bases not matched to a gene; V was cut back by 2 bases and J by 2 bases. CDR3 nucleotides: TGTGCCAGCAGTTTAGGGCTAGCGGGGGCCTACGAGCAGTACTTC. Translated: CASSLGLAGAYEQYF.

This chain links TRBV5-1 with TRBJ2-3, with 9 bases identical to TRBD1. CDR1 and CDR2 from the germline V gene are SGHRS and YFSETQ. V shed 5 bases, J shed 0 bases, and the junction held 4 bases outside the gene matches. The length of the CDR3 is 15 residues. For the CDR3, the DNA is TGCGCCAGCAGAGGGACAGGGACTAGCACAGATACGCAGTATTTT. Translation gives CASRGTGTSTDTQYF.

The chain employs TRBV9 and TRBJ1-3, with 8 positions matching TRBD1. With V trimmed by 2 bases and J by 4 bases, 8 bases remained unmatched. This CDR3 is 16 amino acids long. Germline CDR1 is SGDLS and CDR2 is YYNGEE. In DNA form, the CDR3 reads TGTGCCAGCAGCGTCAACAGGGGGTTCCAGGGAAACACCATATATTTT. This codes for CASSVNRGFQGNTIYF.

The genes are TRBV5-5 and TRBJ1-3; 7 bases map to TRBD1. V dropped 4 bases and J dropped 4; count of bases not matched to a gene: 11. Germline CDR1 reads SGHKS; CDR2 reads YYEKEE (reference sequence). CDR3 size: 16 residues. DNA of the CDR3: TGTGCCAGCAGCCCCAGCCCGACAGGGACCGGAAACACCATATATTTT. It yields the protein CASSPSPTGTGNTIYF.